These T cell receptor beta chains were read from a single sample in a study of shared clonotypes between healthy human individuals. Clones were sequenced by immunoSEQ multiplex PCR, and TCRdb holds only the in-frame ones, with some missing. The data show about 2 million clones, with 95% seen just once and more than 0.1% held by the top ten. Sequencing was performed on naive CD4+ T cells sorted from blood. Every receptor here comes from a man between 18 and 29 years old in good health. Each CDR3 is given with its conserved first and last residue. The order of the fields is J gene, clone size, V gene, D gene, CDR3 protein, CDR3 DNA. A D gene is named only where the DNA matches it firmly. Clone size is given for some rows only: seen once, a few or many times, or a class if the clone is expanded.

j_call: TRBJ1-3; clone_size: NA; v_call: TRBV7-2; d_call: NA; cdr3_aa: CASSLALASLSGNTIYF; cdr3_nt: TGTGCCAGCAGCTTAGCCCTCGCGTCTCTCTCTGGAAACACCATATATTTT
j_call: TRBJ2-7; clone_size: NA; v_call: TRBV10-3; d_call: NA; cdr3_aa: CAIKGPSDLEQYF; cdr3_nt: TGTGCCATCAAGGGTCCCTCCGATCTCGAGCAGTACTTC
j_call: TRBJ2-3; clone_size: NA; v_call: TRBV5-6; d_call: NA; cdr3_aa: CASSPRGYTQYF; cdr3_nt: TGTGCCAGCAGCCCGCGGGGCTATACGCAGTATTTT
j_call: TRBJ1-5; clone_size: NA; v_call: TRBV2; d_call: NA; cdr3_aa: CASRPGPFNQPQHF; cdr3_nt: TGTGCCAGCAGACCGGGACCGTTCAATCAGCCCCAGCATTTT
j_call: TRBJ1-3; clone_size: once; v_call: TRBV28; d_call: NA; cdr3_aa: CASIPGQLGGNTIYF; cdr3_nt: TGTGCCAGCATCCCCGGACAGCTCGGTGGAAACACCATATATTTT
j_call: TRBJ1-2; clone_size: once; v_call: TRBV5-4; d_call: TRBD1; cdr3_aa: CASSPADRGHYGYTF; cdr3_nt: TGTGCCAGCAGCCCGGCCGACAGGGGGCACTATGGCTACACCTTC
j_call: TRBJ2-4; clone_size: NA; v_call: TRBV5-6; d_call: NA; cdr3_aa: CASSLGMAVLAKNIQYF; cdr3_nt: TGTGCCAGCAGCCTGGGGATGGCGGTGCTAGCCAAAAACATTCAGTACTTC
j_call: TRBJ2-2; clone_size: NA; v_call: TRBV4-3; d_call: NA; cdr3_aa: CASSQDTQAPGELFF; cdr3_nt: TGCGCCAGCAGCCAAGATACTCAGGCCCCCGGGGAGCTGTTTTTT
j_call: TRBJ2-7; clone_size: NA; v_call: TRBV6-1; d_call: TRBD1; cdr3_aa: CAIDRGGSYEQYF; cdr3_nt: TGTGCCATCGACAGGGGGGGATCCTACGAGCAGTACTTC
j_call: TRBJ2-1; clone_size: NA; v_call: TRBV30; d_call: NA; cdr3_aa: CAWSPVPEQFF; cdr3_nt: TGTGCCTGGAGCCCGGTTCCCGAGCAGTTCTTC
j_call: TRBJ1-2; clone_size: NA; v_call: TRBV6-4; d_call: NA; cdr3_aa: CASSEGGGYGYTF; cdr3_nt: TGTGCCAGCAGTGAGGGGGGCGGCTATGGCTACACCTTC
j_call: TRBJ1-5; clone_size: NA; v_call: TRBV5-5; d_call: TRBD1; cdr3_aa: CASSVAGTGDLQPQHF; cdr3_nt: TGTGCCAGCAGCGTCGCCGGGACAGGGGATTTACAGCCCCAGCATTTT
j_call: TRBJ1-1; clone_size: NA; v_call: TRBV2; d_call: NA; cdr3_aa: CASTGELNTEAFF; cdr3_nt: TGTGCCAGCACGGGGGAGTTGAACACTGAAGCTTTCTTT
j_call: TRBJ2-2; clone_size: NA; v_call: TRBV27; d_call: NA; cdr3_aa: CASSSRDFAGELFF; cdr3_nt: TGTGCCAGCAGTTCCAGGGACTTCGCCGGGGAGCTGTTTTTT
j_call: TRBJ2-2; clone_size: NA; v_call: TRBV25-1; d_call: TRBD2; cdr3_aa: CASSSPGTSGRYTGELFF; cdr3_nt: TGTGCCAGCAGCAGTCCGGGAACTAGCGGGAGATACACCGGGGAGCTGTTTTTT
j_call: TRBJ2-1; clone_size: NA; v_call: TRBV9; d_call: TRBD2; cdr3_aa: CASPSGVAYNEQFF; cdr3_nt: TGTGCCAGCCCGAGCGGGGTAGCCTACAATGAGCAGTTCTTC
j_call: TRBJ1-1; clone_size: NA; v_call: TRBV25-1; d_call: TRBD1; cdr3_aa: CASSGRGQTEAFF; cdr3_nt: TGTGCCAGCAGTGGTAGGGGGCAGACTGAAGCTTTCTTT
j_call: TRBJ2-7; clone_size: NA; v_call: TRBV6-1; d_call: TRBD1; cdr3_aa: CASFGTGTSYEQYF; cdr3_nt: TGTGCCAGCTTTGGGACAGGGACCTCCTACGAGCAGTACTTC
j_call: TRBJ1-6; clone_size: few; v_call: TRBV6-1; d_call: NA; cdr3_aa: CASSEGTARGNSPLHF; cdr3_nt: TGTGCCAGCAGTGAAGGGACAGCCAGGGGTAATTCACCCCTCCACTTT
j_call: TRBJ1-4; clone_size: NA; v_call: TRBV6-1; d_call: TRBD1; cdr3_aa: CASSEKGSPVDRGREKLFF; cdr3_nt: TGTGCCAGCAGTGAAAAAGGATCTCCCGTGGACAGGGGGCGCGAAAAACTGTTTTTT
j_call: TRBJ2-1; clone_size: NA; v_call: TRBV10-3; d_call: TRBD2; cdr3_aa: CAVSSGSAYNEQFF; cdr3_nt: TGTGCCGTTTCTAGCGGGAGCGCCTACAATGAGCAGTTCTTC
j_call: TRBJ2-2; clone_size: NA; v_call: TRBV6-6; d_call: NA; cdr3_aa: CASSRSTPNTGELFF; cdr3_nt: TGTGCCAGCAGCCGGAGTACCCCCAACACCGGGGAGCTGTTTTTT
j_call: TRBJ1-1; clone_size: NA; v_call: TRBV19; d_call: NA; cdr3_aa: CATNRGVFF; cdr3_nt: TGTGCCACCAACCGGGGGGTTTTCTTT
j_call: TRBJ2-3; clone_size: NA; v_call: TRBV11-2; d_call: TRBD2; cdr3_aa: CASSLASGTSTDTQYF; cdr3_nt: TGTGCCAGCAGCTTAGCTAGCGGAACAAGCACAGATACGCAGTATTTT
j_call: TRBJ2-5; clone_size: NA; v_call: TRBV28; d_call: NA; cdr3_aa: CASSNHRNSQETQYF; cdr3_nt: TGTGCCAGCAGTAATCACAGGAATAGCCAAGAGACCCAGTACTTC
j_call: TRBJ1-2; clone_size: NA; v_call: TRBV7-2; d_call: NA; cdr3_aa: CASSLAGVGGDGYTF; cdr3_nt: TGTGCCAGCAGCTTAGCGGGCGTAGGGGGAGATGGCTACACCTTC
j_call: TRBJ1-6; clone_size: once; v_call: TRBV7-2; d_call: TRBD1; cdr3_aa: CASRGRTGESPLHF; cdr3_nt: TGTGCCAGCAGAGGGAGGACAGGGGAATCACCCCTCCACTTT
j_call: TRBJ1-1; clone_size: NA; v_call: TRBV18; d_call: NA; cdr3_aa: CASSSTVIANTEAFF; cdr3_nt: TGTGCCAGCTCATCGACAGTTATAGCGAACACTGAAGCTTTCTTT
j_call: TRBJ2-7; clone_size: NA; v_call: TRBV5-6; d_call: NA; cdr3_aa: CASSNYNRGYEQYF; cdr3_nt: TGTGCCAGCAGCAACTATAATCGGGGCTACGAGCAGTACTTC
j_call: TRBJ2-6; clone_size: NA; v_call: TRBV25-1; d_call: NA; cdr3_aa: CASSERGKDQTGANVLTF; cdr3_nt: TGTGCCAGCAGTGAGCGGGGCAAAGACCAAACTGGGGCCAACGTCCTGACTTTC
j_call: TRBJ2-2; clone_size: NA; v_call: TRBV18; d_call: TRBD2; cdr3_aa: CASSPKLATNTGELFF; cdr3_nt: TGTGCCAGCTCACCAAAACTAGCGACAAACACCGGGGAGCTGTTTTTT
j_call: TRBJ2-1; clone_size: NA; v_call: TRBV5-1; d_call: TRBD2; cdr3_aa: CASSDGTSGRAYNEQFF; cdr3_nt: TGCGCCAGCAGCGATGGGACTAGCGGGAGAGCCTACAATGAGCAGTTCTTC